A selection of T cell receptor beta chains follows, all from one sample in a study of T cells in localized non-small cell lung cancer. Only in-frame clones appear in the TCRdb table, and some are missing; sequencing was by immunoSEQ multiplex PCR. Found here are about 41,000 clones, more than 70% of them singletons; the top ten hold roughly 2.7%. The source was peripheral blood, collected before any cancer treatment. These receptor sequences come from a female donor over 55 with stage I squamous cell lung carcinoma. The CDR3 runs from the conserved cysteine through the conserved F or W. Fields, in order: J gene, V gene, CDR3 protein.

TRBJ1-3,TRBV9,CASSEGGRISGNTIYF
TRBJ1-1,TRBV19,CASSIVNRGRVTEAFF
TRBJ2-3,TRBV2,CASSLTGPADTQYF
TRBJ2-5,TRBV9,CASSVEQGVRETQYF
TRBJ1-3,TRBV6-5,CASSYKTDRNTIYF
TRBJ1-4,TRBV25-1,CASSLPGTKGKLFF
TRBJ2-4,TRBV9,CASSVAGAAKNIQYF
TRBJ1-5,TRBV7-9,CASSLSDGPQPQHF
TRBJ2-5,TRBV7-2,CASSLAGGLETQYF
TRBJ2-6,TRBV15,CATSRSGGSGANVLTF
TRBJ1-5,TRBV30,CAWSGTGGVYGQPQHF
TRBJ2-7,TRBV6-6,CASIMPSGNTYEQYF